The rows below give T cell receptor beta chains drawn from one sample of a study of shared clonotypes between healthy human individuals. Using immunoSEQ multiplex PCR, the repertoire was profiled, and TCRdb retains in-frame clones only, with some absent. This table holds a few million clones, around nine tenths found once. Source material: naive CD4+ T cells sorted from blood. The receptor set was obtained from a man younger than 35 in good health. The CDR3 runs from the conserved cysteine through the conserved F or W. Fields, in order: clone size, V gene, J gene, CDR3 length, D gene, CDR3 DNA, CDR3 protein. D genes are given only for firm matches. Clone size is shown for a subset of rows, as once, few, many or a class of expanded clone.

NA	TRBV25-1	TRBJ2-2	14	NA	TGTGCCAGCAGTCGAGGGGTTCGCGGCGGGGAGCTGTTTTTT	CASSRGVRGGELFF
NA	TRBV10-3	TRBJ2-2	18	TRBD2	TGTGCCATCAGTGTGGGACTAGCGGGAGGGGGGAACACCGGGGAGCTGTTTTTT	CAISVGLAGGGNTGELFF
NA	TRBV7-2	TRBJ1-3	14	NA	TGTGCCAGCAGCTTGCAGAGCTCTGGAAACACCATATATTTT	CASSLQSSGNTIYF
NA	TRBV7-9	TRBJ2-4	15	NA	TGTGCCAGCAGCGCCCTACAGGGATCCAAAAACATTCAGTACTTC	CASSALQGSKNIQYF
NA	TRBV2	TRBJ1-2	13	NA	TGTGCCAGCATAGGGGTTAGGAGGAATGGCTACACCTTC	CASIGVRRNGYTF
NA	TRBV5-5	TRBJ1-5	14	NA	TGTGCCAGCAGCCCCGGGCAGGGGAATCAGCCCCAGCATTTT	CASSPGQGNQPQHF
NA	TRBV28	TRBJ2-7	14	NA	TGTGCCAGCAGTTCTGCCAGTGTAACCTACGAGCAGTACTTC	CASSSASVTYEQYF
few	TRBV7-9	TRBJ1-2	13	NA	TGTGCCAGCAGCTTAAACGAGGTCTATGGCTACACCTTC	CASSLNEVYGYTF
NA	TRBV7-2	TRBJ2-5	13	NA	TGTGCCAGCAGCTCCCCGGTACGGGAGACCCAGTACTTC	CASSSPVRETQYF
NA	TRBV5-1	TRBJ2-1	17	TRBD1	TGCGCCAGCAGCTCCGGGACAGGGGGCTACTCCTACAATGAGCAGTTCTTC	CASSSGTGGYSYNEQFF
NA	TRBV6-5	TRBJ1-6	16	TRBD1	TGTGCCAGCAGTTACTCGCGACAGGGGATAAATTCACCCCTCCACTTT	CASSYSRQGINSPLHF
once	TRBV30	TRBJ2-7	17	TRBD1	TGTGCCTGGAGTGTACAGGGAGTGGGGACAGGACTCTACGAGCAGTACTTC	CAWSVQGVGTGLYEQYF
NA	TRBV9	TRBJ2-3	18	TRBD2	TGTGCCAGCAGCGTAGCTTTAACTAGCGGGAGGGGAGTGGATACGCAGTATTTT	CASSVALTSGRGVDTQYF
NA	TRBV5-1	TRBJ2-2	15	NA	TGCGCCAGCAGCTTGGCATCCAGGCCAGCGGGGGAGCTGTTTTTT	CASSLASRPAGELFF
NA	TRBV20-1	TRBJ1-2	11	NA	TGCACCCGGGGGGGGGACTATGGCTACACCTTC	CTRGGDYGYTF
NA	TRBV11-2	TRBJ1-2	14	NA	TGTGCCAGCAGCTCACCTTACAGGCGCTATGGCTACACCTTC	CASSSPYRRYGYTF
NA	TRBV5-1	TRBJ2-7	12	NA	TGCGCCAGCAGCTTGGTGGGCCACGAGCAGTACTTC	CASSLVGHEQYF
NA	TRBV6-5	TRBJ1-2	15	NA	TGTGCCAGCAGTTACGGAAGGGGGGATATCTATGGCTACACCTTC	CASSYGRGDIYGYTF
NA	TRBV6-1	TRBJ2-7	14	NA	TGTGCCAGCAGCGGACCCTCCTCGGGAACAAAGCAGTACTTC	CASSGPSSGTKQYF
NA	TRBV19	TRBJ1-5	16	TRBD1	TGTGCCAGTAGTATAAGGCAGGGGGCCTCCAATCAGCCCCAGCATTTT	CASSIRQGASNQPQHF
NA	TRBV5-1	TRBJ2-3	12	NA	TGCGCCAGCAGCTTCTCTAGCGATACGCAGTATTTT	CASSFSSDTQYF
NA	TRBV2	TRBJ2-5	11	NA	TGTGCCAGCAGTTTCCAAGAGACCCAGTACTTC	CASSFQETQYF
NA	TRBV5-1	TRBJ2-2	17	NA	TGCGCCAGCAGCTTACCAAGGACCGATTCCCGAACCGGGGAGCTGTTTTTT	CASSLPRTDSRTGELFF
NA	TRBV29-1	TRBJ2-1	15	TRBD2	TGCAGCGTCGGCTCTAGCGGGGGGGCACGCAATGAGCAGTTCTTC	CSVGSSGGARNEQFF
NA	TRBV9	TRBJ2-2	15	NA	TGTGCCAGCAGCGTAGCCCTACTTAACACCGGGGAGCTGTTTTTT	CASSVALLNTGELFF
NA	TRBV6-5	TRBJ2-2	15	NA	TGTGCCAGCAGCCCCCGAGGGGAGAACACCGGGGAGCTGTTTTTT	CASSPRGENTGELFF
NA	TRBV5-1	TRBJ1-5	15	NA	TGCGCCAGCAGCTTGGCAGGGGTGAGCAATCAGCCCCAGCATTTT	CASSLAGVSNQPQHF
NA	TRBV6-5	TRBJ2-7	12	TRBD1	TGTGCTTCGACAGGGCTGGTCAACGAGCAGTACTTC	CASTGLVNEQYF
NA	TRBV19	TRBJ1-6	12	NA	TGTGCCAGTAGTTTACCCGCAGGCCGCATCCACTTT	CASSLPAGRIHF
once	TRBV2	TRBJ2-7	13	TRBD2	TGTGCCAGCACCACTTGGGGGGGCTACGAGCAGTACTTC	CASTTWGGYEQYF
NA	TRBV5-5	TRBJ1-2	14	NA	TGTGCCAGCAGCTCGACAGGTGTTAACTATGGCTACACCTTC	CASSSTGVNYGYTF